The sequence of this T cell receptor beta chain was determined in a study of shared clonotypes between healthy human individuals. The study's findings and limits: An expected dependence of interdonor clonotype sharing on sequencing depth was noted. Only blood was sampled, and tissue TCR repertoires likely differ from blood ones.

Only in-frame clones appear in the TCRdb table, and some are missing; sequencing was by immunoSEQ multiplex PCR. In the table there are 1,400,000 or so clones, about 98.5% of which are singletons. Regarding this clone: The antigen is undetermined. An end of the junction differs from the germline gene, which may be a read error. In the same sample, other DNA sequences code for this CDR3.

Sequences were obtained from naive CD4+ T cells sorted from blood. Sample subset: CD45RA+ positively selected. This clonotype was sampled from a man aged 30-40 years in good health.

The CDR3 DNA sequence: TGTGCCAGCAGTTTAGACCGCAATCAGCCCCAGCATTTT. It is translated as CASSLDRNQPQHF. The chain has TRBV7-2 and TRBJ1-5; D remains unclear. Germline lookup yields CDR1 SGHTA and CDR2 FQGNSA. This CDR3 has 13 amino acids.